These 18 T cell receptor beta chains were sequenced from one sample in a study of control samples from healthy donors and cancer patients. Some clones are missing from TCRdb's copy, which holds only in-frame ones; the method was immunoSEQ multiplex PCR. The profile covers around 150,000 clones, with about 87% appearing a single time and more than 10% taken by the ten largest. Sequencing input: blood. The receptors shown here come from a man aged 30-40 years in good health.

The J gene is TRBJ2-2, the V gene TRBV6-6; 7 nucleotides line up with TRBD1. V lost 6 bases and J lost 0; bases outside the gene matches: 10. Germline CDR1 MNHNY, CDR2 SVGAGI (reference sequence). The CDR3 runs to 17 residues. The CDR3 coding sequence is TGTGCCAGCAGACGAACAGGGGAAGGGGCGAACACCGGGGAGCTGTTTTTT. Protein sequence: CASRRTGEGANTGELFF.

This clone was observed a single time. This chain connects TRBV28 to TRBJ2-3; the D gene is possibly TRBD1 (6 bases). The CDR3 is 14 residues long. V was shortened by 4 bases and J by 2 bases, with 10 bases between the two germline ends. Germline lookup yields CDR1 MDHEN and CDR2 SYDVKM. The CDR3 sequence is CASSYRANTDTQYF. The CDR3 DNA sequence: TGTGCCAGCAGTTACAGGGCGAACACAGATACGCAGTATTTT.

The chain links TRBV16 to TRBJ1-4; 7 positions match TRBD1. This CDR3 contains 16 residues. Trimming cost V 4 bases and J 4 bases; bases outside gene matches: 9. Germline CDR1 and CDR2: KGHSY and FQNENV. The CDR3 DNA sequence: TGTGCCAGCAGCCTAGGGGGCTTTTCTGATAATGAAAAACTGTTTTTT. This sequence encodes CASSLGGFSDNEKLFF.

The V and J genes are TRBV19 and TRBJ1-1; D is unclear. V lost 2 bases, J lost 8 bases, and 12 bases lay in between. The CDR3 loop spans 13 amino acids. Germline CDR1 reads LNHDA; CDR2 reads SQIVND (reference sequence). The DNA of the CDR3 is TGTGCCAGTAGTATAAGTAGGCAGAGCGAAGCTTTCTTT. This translates into CASSISRQSEAFF.

The CDR3 spells CASTARNTEAFF. CDR3 DNA: TGTGCCAGCACCGCTCGGAACACTGAAGCTTTCTTT. The rearrangement links TRBV6-5 to TRBJ1-1; D unresolved. V was trimmed by 7 bases and J by 1 base, leaving 7 bases between them. CDR1 and CDR2 from the germline V gene are MNHEY and SVGAGI. CDR3 length: 12 residues.

The chain employs TRBV5-1 and TRBJ1-2; maybe TRBD1 (5 bases). Deletions cut 0 bases from V and 6 bases from J, with 6 bases between. The CDR3 length is 12 residues. CDR1 and CDR2 (germline): SGHRS, YFSETQ. The CDR3 reads CASSLDRHGYTF. The CDR3 nucleotides read TGCGCCAGCAGCTTGGACAGGCATGGCTACACCTTC.

This chain joins TRBV19 and TRBJ2-5; a weak D match, TRBD1 (6 bases). The CDR3 extends over 14 amino acids. Trimming pared 5 bases from V and 4 bases from J, leaving 14 bases between. Looked up from germline, CDR1 is LNHDA and CDR2 is SQIVND (reference sequence). The CDR3 is CASSSTDRRETQYF. The CDR3 coding sequence is TGTGCCAGTAGTTCAACAGACAGGAGAGAGACCCAGTACTTC.

The J gene is TRBJ1-2, the V gene TRBV27, with 10 bases that match TRBD1. The V gene end was trimmed by 5 bases and the J gene end by 6 bases; junction bases not matched to a gene: 6. The CDR3 totals 14 residues. CDR1 is MNHEY and CDR2 is SMNVEV in the germline V gene (reference sequence). The CDR3: CASSLTGTGDGYTF. Here the CDR3 DNA reads TGTGCCAGCAGTCTGACCGGGACAGGGGATGGCTACACCTTC.

The V and J genes are TRBV5-5 and TRBJ2-1, with D possibly being TRBD2 (5 bases). V lost 3 bases and J lost 6, with 13 bases in between. CDR1 is SGHKS, CDR2 YYEKEE, per germline (reference sequence). The CDR3 covers 14 residues. For the CDR3, the DNA is TGTGCCAGCAGCTCATGGACTGGAATCAATGAGCAGTTCTTC. Its protein product is CASSSWTGINEQFF.

The chain recombines TRBV6-5 with TRBJ2-3; D gene unclear. Germline V CDR1 and CDR2: MNHEY, SVGAGI. V was pared by 6 bases and J by 2 bases, with 12 bases between. The CDR3 contains 14 residues. CDR3 in amino acids: CASRSTMNTDTQYF. CDR3 coding DNA: TGTGCCAGCAGATCGACAATGAACACAGATACGCAGTATTTT.

This clone showed up just once. The V and J genes are TRBV29-1 and TRBJ1-2; tentatively, D is TRBD1 (5 bases). The CDR3 contains 13 residues. Trimming took 5 bases from V and 4 from J, leaving 14 bases between them. From germline, CDR1 is SQVTM and CDR2 ANQGSEA. DNA for the CDR3: TGCAGCGTTCCAACCCGGGACCCCTATGGCTACACCTTC. Amino acids: CSVPTRDPYGYTF.

This chain links TRBV20-1 with TRBJ2-7; D is perhaps TRBD2 (5 bases). The V gene lost 3 bases and the J gene lost 4 bases, with 13 bases spanning the gap. This CDR3 contains 13 residues. The germline V gene has CDR1 DFQATT and CDR2 SNEGSKA (reference sequence). For the CDR3, the DNA is TGCAGTGCTAGTAACCGGGAAGCGTACGAGCAGTACTTC. Its translation is CSASNREAYEQYF.

The chain links TRBV7-3 to TRBJ2-1; D unclear. There are 12 residues in the CDR3. In germline, CDR1 is SGHTA, CDR2 FQGTGA. Between the trimmed V and J ends, which lost 4 bases and 9 bases, there was a span of 10 bases. The CDR3 DNA reads as TGTGCCAGCAGCTCCCCGACCGGTGAGCAGTTCTTC. Translated, it gives CASSSPTGEQFF.

The chain recombines TRBV7-9 with TRBJ1-1; D not resolved. V lost 5 bases and J 6 bases, leaving 19 bases between the germline ends. The CDR3 length is 15 residues. Germline V gene lookup returns CDR1 SEHNR and CDR2 FQNEAQ (reference sequence). CDR3 sequence: CASSLIGEGVAEAFF. The CDR3 nucleotides read TGTGCCAGCAGCCTAATTGGGGAGGGAGTAGCTGAAGCTTTCTTT.

This rearrangement joins TRBV11-3 to TRBJ2-1; 8 bases agree with TRBD2. The CDR3 is 15 amino acids. Per the germline V gene, CDR1 is SGHNT and CDR2 is YENEEA. V lost 1 base to trimming and J lost 7 bases; unmatched junction nucleotides: 6. For the CDR3, the DNA is TGTGCCAGCAGCTTAGGTGGGACTAGACGAAATGAGCAGTTCTTC. Translating gives CASSLGGTRRNEQFF. Variable domain in full (rest from reference TRBV11-3 and TRBJ2-1): EAGVVQSPRYKIIEKKQPVAFWCNPISGHNTLYWYLQNLGQGPELLIRYENEEAVDDSQLPKDRFSAERLKGVDSTLKIQPAELGDSAVYLCASSLGGTRRNEQFFGPGTRLTVL.

The rearrangement uses TRBV10-3 and TRBJ2-7; D uncertain. CDR3 length equals 13 residues. The V gene's germline CDR1 is ENHRY and CDR2 SYGVKD. Trimming removed 8 bases from V and 2 bases from J, with 13 bases in between. CDR3 DNA: TGTGCCATCGCGCCAGGCAAGACCTACGAGCAGTACTTC. Its translation is CAIAPGKTYEQYF.

The chain recombines TRBV25-1 with TRBJ2-1, with D unresolved. Germline V gene lookup returns CDR1 MGHDK and CDR2 SYGVNS. Trimming cost V 2 bases and J 6 bases, with 11 bases left between them. The CDR3 totals 14 residues. CDR3 sequence (DNA): TGTGCCAGCAGTGAAGGAAGTGTCCCCAATGAGCAGTTCTTC. Translation gives CASSEGSVPNEQFF.

The chain links TRBV6-5 to TRBJ1-1; 10 bases are a match to TRBD1. This CDR3 spans 16 amino acids. Germline V gene data show CDR1 as MNHEY and CDR2 as SVGAGI. The V gene end was trimmed by 3 bases and the J gene end by 5 bases; junction bases not matched to a gene: 9. In DNA, the CDR3 is TGTGCCAGCAGTTATACCGGGACAGGGGTGGGGACTGAAGCTTTCTTT. Its translation: CASSYTGTGVGTEAFF.